The 8 T cell receptor beta chains presented below share a single source sample, sequenced in a study of blood T cell repertoires in COVID-19. This table comes from immunoSEQ multiplex PCR, and its TCRdb copy is limited to in-frame clones, with some not included. The sample carries hundreds of thousands of clones, around 91% recorded once. Sequencing was performed on PBMCs or T cells enriched from blood (not recorded which). The receptors stem from a man aged 30 to 45 who had recovered from COVID-19.

The chain is built from TRBV28 and TRBJ1-5; 7 bases agree with TRBD1. J was trimmed by 1 base and V by 6 bases; bases with no gene match: 9. CDR1 MDHEN and CDR2 SYDVKM come from the germline V gene. There are 16 residues in the CDR3. This chain's CDR3 is CASRRDRDRSNQPQHF. The CDR3 nucleotides are TGTGCCAGCAGAAGAGACAGGGACAGAAGCAATCAGCCCCAGCATTTT.

The chain carries TRBV7-9 and TRBJ2-7; perhaps TRBD2 as D (5 bases). Looked up from germline, CDR1 is SEHNR and CDR2 is FQNEAQ (reference sequence). Trimming took 3 bases from V and 5 from J, leaving 8 bases between them. There are 12 residues in the CDR3. CDR3 amino acids: CASSLGAHEQYF. CDR3 coding DNA: TGTGCCAGCAGCTTGGGAGCCCACGAGCAGTACTTC. Together with reference TRBV7-9 and TRBJ2-7, the CDR3 gives the full variable domain: DTGVSQNPRHKITKRGQNVTFRCDPISEHNRLYWYRQTLGQGPEFLTYFQNEAQLEKSRLLSDRFSAERPKGSFSTLEIQRTEQGDSAMYLCASSLGAHEQYFGPGTRLTVT.

V and J are TRBV24-1 and TRBJ2-5, with 13 bases identical to TRBD2. This CDR3 has 15 residues. Germline V gene sequence: CDR1 KGHDR, CDR2 SFDVKD. Unmatched junction bases numbered 2, after V lost 3 bases and J lost 5 bases. The CDR3, as DNA: TGTGCCACCAGTGATGGACTAGCGGGAGTTGAGACCCAGTACTTC. It yields the protein CATSDGLAGVETQYF.

This clone has a single count. This CDR3 reads CASSQVGREINTIYF. DNA for the CDR3: TGTGCCAGCAGCCAAGTTGGTAGAGAAATTAACACCATATATTTT. The chain is built from TRBV3-1 (or the pseudogene TRBV3-2) and TRBJ1-3, with D unclear. V lost 1 base to trimming and J lost 7 bases, with 14 bases between them. The germline V gene encodes CDR1 LGHDT and CDR2 YNNKEL (reference sequence). The CDR3 sequence is 15 residues long.

The genes are TRBV29-1 and TRBJ1-5; TRBD1 is a possible D gene (5 bases). This CDR3 comprises 16 residues. The germline gives CDR1 SQVTM, CDR2 ANQGSEA. V lost 0 bases to trimming and J lost 5 bases, with 17 bases between them. The DNA for the CDR3 is TGCAGCGTTGAAGAGAGACAGCAAGCAAAGGATCAGCCCCAGCATTTT. It specifies CSVEERQQAKDQPQHF.

The chain uses TRBV6-5 and TRBJ2-1; 8 bases map to TRBD1. This CDR3 has 16 residues. The V gene end was trimmed by 0 bases and the J gene end by 4 bases; junction bases not matched to a gene: 5. The germline gives CDR1 MNHEY, CDR2 SVGAGI. DNA of the CDR3: TGTGCCAGCAGTTACTCTCCAGGGGGCCTTTACAATGAGCAGTTCTTC. This translates into CASSYSPGGLYNEQFF.

The CDR3 region has the DNA TGTGCCAGCAACCGTCCTGAGGTGACTGAAGCTTTCTTT. This sequence encodes CASNRPEVTEAFF. The rearrangement joins TRBV2 to TRBJ1-1; no clear D. This CDR3 has 13 residues. Germline CDR1 SNHLY, CDR2 FYNNEI. The V gene lost 7 bases and the J gene lost 5 bases, with 14 bases spanning the gap.

CDR3 DNA: TGCGCCAGCAAGGCCGGGGTTACGCAGTATTTT. Translation gives CASKAGVTQYF. The chain employs TRBV4-1 and TRBJ2-3, with D possibly matching TRBD2 (5 bases). Germline CDR1 is MGHRA and CDR2 is YSYEKL. Trimming removed 7 bases from V and 8 bases from J, with 10 bases in between. The CDR3 spans 11 residues.